The 5 T cell receptor beta chains below were found in one sample sequenced in a study of shared clonotypes between healthy human individuals. The assay was immunoSEQ multiplex PCR, and TCRdb's table has in-frame clones only and misses some. The table records about 960,000 clones, approximately 80% of them present only once. The sample was memory CD4+ T cells sorted from blood. Subset indicated: CD45RA-negative fraction. All receptors come from a man aged 18-30 years in good health.

The V gene is TRBV7-8, the J gene TRBJ2-7, with D tentatively TRBD2 (5 bases). The CDR3 consists of 17 residues. CDR1 and CDR2 (germline): SGHVS, FQNEAQ. Trimming cost V 3 bases and J 0 bases, with 18 bases left between them. The CDR3 DNA is TGTGCCAGCAGCTTGGGATTCGGGAAAGGAGCCTCCTACGAGCAGTACTTC. Its protein product is CASSLGFGKGASYEQYF.

CDR3 nucleotides: TGTGCCACCCGCCGGTTCGACAGTGAAGCTTTCTTT. Its translation is CATRRFDSEAFF. V gene TRBV6-5 combines with J gene TRBJ1-1, with D possibly matching TRBD1 (5 bases). This CDR3 region has 12 residues. The germline V and J ends were trimmed by 10 bases and 7 bases, with 16 bases remaining between them. Germline-derived CDR1 and CDR2 are MNHEY and SVGAGI.

The V and J genes are TRBV2 and TRBJ2-6; unclear D gene. This CDR3 region has 10 residues. Between the trimmed V and J ends, which lost 2 bases and 12 bases, there was a span of 2 bases. CDR1 and CDR2 from the germline V gene are SNHLY and FYNNEI. CDR3 protein: CASSESVLTF. The CDR3 DNA sequence: TGTGCCAGCAGTGAATCCGTCCTGACTTTC. Combining the CDR3 with reference TRBV2 and TRBJ2-6 gives the whole variable domain EPEVTQTPSHQVTQMGQEVILRCVPISNHLYFYWYRQILGQKVEFLVSFYNNEISEKSEIFDDQFSVERPDGSNFTLKIRSTKLEDSAMYFCASSESVLTFGAGSRLTVL.

In this sample, this clone turned up a few times. The rearrangement uses TRBV4-2 and TRBJ2-2; 8 nucleotides align to TRBD1. Germline V CDR1 and CDR2: LGHNA, YNFKEQ. Unmatched junction bases numbered 8, after V lost 1 base and J lost 4 bases. The CDR3 sequence is 17 residues long. Written as DNA, the CDR3 is TGTGCCAGCAGCCAAGGATTTCAGGGGGCTGGCACCGGGGAGCTGTTTTTT. Translating it yields CASSQGFQGAGTGELFF.

This clone was picked up a small number of times. Other nucleotide sequences in the sample specify the same CDR3. V gene TRBV6-1 combines with J gene TRBJ2-5; 7 bases map to TRBD1. The CDR3 consists of 13 residues. Germline V gives CDR1 MNHNS, CDR2 SASEGT. V shed 6 bases, J shed 2 bases, and the junction held 3 bases outside the gene matches. Here the CDR3 DNA reads TGTGCCAGCAGCGGACAGGCACAAGAGACCCAGTACTTC. Protein product: CASSGQAQETQYF.